This T cell receptor (beta chain) was identified in a study of identical twins. The germline CDR1 and CDR2 sequences are SGHDT and YYEEEE. The V gene lost 5 bases and the J gene lost 1 base, with 12 bases spanning the gap. The CDR3 is made up of 15 amino acids. This clonotype turned up a few times. A template switching step contributed a universal primer site, while unique molecular identifiers were present in the cDNA. TCRdb passed the 5' RACE reads through MiXCR, listing each CDR3 protein once. The sample includes 600,000 to 800,000 distinct CDR3 sequences, around 21% of them seen just once. These data were also reused for a study on T cells expressing NK-cell markers.

The TCR sequence derives from a woman in her late teens or twenties in good health. This chain connects TRBV5-6 to TRBJ2-2, with D maybe TRBD2 (6 bases). The source material was PBMCs. The CDR3, as DNA: TGTGCCAGCAGGTCTGGAGCGGGGAACACCGGGGAGCTGTTTTTT. Its protein product is CASRSGAGNTGELFF.